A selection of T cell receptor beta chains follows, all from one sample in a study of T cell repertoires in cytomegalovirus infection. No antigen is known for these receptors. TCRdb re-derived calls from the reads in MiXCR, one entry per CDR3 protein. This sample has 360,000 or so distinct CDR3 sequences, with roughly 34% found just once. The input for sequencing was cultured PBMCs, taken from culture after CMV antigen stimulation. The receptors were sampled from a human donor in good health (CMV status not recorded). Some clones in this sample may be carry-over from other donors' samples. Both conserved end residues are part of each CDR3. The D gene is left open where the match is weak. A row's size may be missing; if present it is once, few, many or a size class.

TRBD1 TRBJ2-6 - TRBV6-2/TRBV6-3 TGTGCCAGCAGTTACTCAAGGACAGGCCGATTCTCTGGGGCCAACGTCCTGACTTTC CASSYSRTGRFSGANVLTF
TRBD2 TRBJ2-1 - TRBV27 TGTGCCAGCAGTTTAAATTCAGGAGCGGGAGGTAGGAATGAGCAGTTCTTC CASSLNSGAGGRNEQFF
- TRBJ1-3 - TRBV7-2 TGTGCCAGCAGCCCCACTCCGGGGGTCCCTGGAAACACCATATATTTT CASSPTPGVPGNTIYF
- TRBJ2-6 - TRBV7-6 TGTGCCAGCAGACCCACAGGGAGCTACTCTGGGGCCAACGTCCTGACTTTC CASRPTGSYSGANVLTF
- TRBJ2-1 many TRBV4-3 TGCGCCAGCAGCCAAGATCCCCCAGGAGCAGGATCCAGGAAGTTCTTC CASSQDPPGAGSRKFF
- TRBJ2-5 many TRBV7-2 TGTGCCAGCAGCTTCAAGGCTGGGGAGACCCAGTACTTC CASSFKAGETQYF
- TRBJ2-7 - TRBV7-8 TGTGCCAGCAGCTTAGCGGAGGTCGGCGATTTTCAGCAGTACTTC CASSLAEVGDFQQYF
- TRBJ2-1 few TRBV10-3 TGTGCCATCAGTGGGGTCTTGAAGACCTACAATGAGCAGTTCTTC CAISGVLKTYNEQFF
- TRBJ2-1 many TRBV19 TGTGCCAGTAGTCTCAGGGGATCTAGCTCCTACAATGAGCAGTTCTTC CASSLRGSSSYNEQFF
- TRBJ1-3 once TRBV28 TGTGCCAGCACAACCACGAGCTCTGGAAACACCATATATTTT CASTTTSSGNTIYF
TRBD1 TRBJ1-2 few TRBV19 TGTGCCAGTAAGGCCAGCGCCGGAAGGGGGCAGCCAGAGGACTATGGCTACACCTTC CASKASAGRGQPEDYGYTF
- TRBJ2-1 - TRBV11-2 TGTGCCAGCAGCTCGAGGCACACAGGGTATCACTACAATGAGCAGTTCTTC CASSSRHTGYHYNEQFF
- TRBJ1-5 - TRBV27 TGTGCCAGCAGACGACTCCCAGGGAACCATCAGCCCCAGCATTTT CASRRLPGNHQPQHF
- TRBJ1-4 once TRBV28 TGTGCCAGCAGTAGCCGCCGTCTTCGAGAACTGTTTTTT CASSSRRLRELFF
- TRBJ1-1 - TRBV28 TGTGCCAGCGTTACTGGGGTGAACACTGAAGCTTTCTTT CASVTGVNTEAFF
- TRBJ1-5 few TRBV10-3 TGTGCCATCAAAGGGGACGATCAGCCCCAGCATTTT CAIKGDDQPQHF
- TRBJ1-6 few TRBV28 TGTGCCAGCAGTTTATTGCCGTGGGCAGGGAGCTCCTATAATTCACCCCTCCACTTT CASSLLPWAGSSYNSPLHF
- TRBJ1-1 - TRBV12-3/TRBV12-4 TGTGCCAGCAGACAAAAGGGTAATTGGCCTGAAGCTTTCTTT CASRQKGNWPEAFF
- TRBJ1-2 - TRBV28 TGTGCCAGCAGTTTAGATGGACAGTATGGCTACACCTTC CASSLDGQYGYTF
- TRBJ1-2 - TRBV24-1 TGTGCCACCAGTATCTCAGACTATGGCTACACCTTC CATSISDYGYTF
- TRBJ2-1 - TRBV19 TGTGCCAGTAGTATAGCCCAAGGAATGATAAATGAGCAGTTCTTC CASSIAQGMINEQFF
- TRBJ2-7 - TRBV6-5 TGTGCCAGCAGTTACGGGGCTCGGACAGCCTATCGAGGAGCCTACGAGCAGTACTTC CASSYGARTAYRGAYEQYF
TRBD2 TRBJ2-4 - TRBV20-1 TGCAGTGCTAGACCCGGGACTAGCGGGAGTGAACAGTACTTC CSARPGTSGSEQYF
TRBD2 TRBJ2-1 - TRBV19 TGTGCCAGTAGGTTGGCTAGCGGGAGTGGAGATGAGCAGTTCTTC CASRLASGSGDEQFF
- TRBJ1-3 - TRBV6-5 TGTGCCAGCAGTTATCGAGGACTGAGCTCTGGAAACACCATATATTTT CASSYRGLSSGNTIYF
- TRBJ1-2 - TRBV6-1 TGTGCCAGCAGTGAACGTAGGCAGAACGCCTTATTC CASSERRQNALF
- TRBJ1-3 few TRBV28 TGTGCCAGCAGTTCGTTTCAGGGAGTCTCTGGAAACACCATATATTTT CASSSFQGVSGNTIYF
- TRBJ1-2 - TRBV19 TGTGCCAGTAGGATCCCAGGGCACTATGGCTACACCTTC CASRIPGHYGYTF
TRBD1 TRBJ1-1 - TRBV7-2 TGTGCCAGCAGCTATAATCTGAGACAGGGAGTAAAAGCTTTCTTT CASSYNLRQGVKAFF
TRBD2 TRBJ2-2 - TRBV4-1 TGCGCCAGCAGCCAAGTCCGGGACTATTCCTACCCGGGGGAGCTGTTTTTT CASSQVRDYSYPGELFF
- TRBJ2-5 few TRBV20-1 TGCAGTGCTCACGACACCCCCGCTAATCAAGAGACCCAGTACTTC CSAHDTPANQETQYF
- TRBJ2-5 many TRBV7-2 TGTGCCAGCAGCCTAGCCCCAATCCAAGGGGGGGGGAGGGAGACCCAGTACTTC CASSLAPIQGGGRETQYF
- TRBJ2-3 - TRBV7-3 TGTGCCAGCAGCTTATATCAGGGCACAGATACGCAGTATTTT CASSLYQGTDTQYF
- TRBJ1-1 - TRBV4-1 TGCGCCAGCAGCCACCTACAGGGAGTGAACACTGAAGCTTTCTTT CASSHLQGVNTEAFF
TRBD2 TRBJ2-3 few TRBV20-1 TGCAGTGGGTCCCCCCTTAGCGGGCGGACAGATACGCAGTATTTT CSGSPLSGRTDTQYF
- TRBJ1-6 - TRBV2 TGTGCCAGCAGTCCCAGGGGAGGAAATTCACCCCTCCACTTT CASSPRGGNSPLHF
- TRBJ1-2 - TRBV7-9 TGTGCCAGCAGCTTGGACAGTCCTAGATATGGCTACACCTTC CASSLDSPRYGYTF
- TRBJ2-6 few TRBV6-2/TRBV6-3 TGTGCCAGCGGCAGAGACACCTCTGGGGCCAACGTCCTGACTTTC CASGRDTSGANVLTF
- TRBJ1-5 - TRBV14 TGTGCCAGCAGCAAGGATCACAATCAGCCCCAGCATTTT CASSKDHNQPQHF
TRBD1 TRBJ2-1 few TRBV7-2 TGTGCCAGCAGTTTCGGACAGGGAAAGTACAATGAGCAGTTCTTC CASSFGQGKYNEQFF
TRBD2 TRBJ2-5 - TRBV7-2 TGTGCCAGCAGCCGTCGGGGGGGGGGGCAAGAGACCCAGTACTTC CASSRRGGGQETQYF
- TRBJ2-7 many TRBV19 TGTGCCAGTAGATCTCCGGGCCGAAGTTACGAGCAGTACTTC CASRSPGRSYEQYF
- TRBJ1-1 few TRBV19 TGTGCCAGTAGTGCCTCTAGGGCCCGGAACACTGAAGCTTTCTTT CASSASRARNTEAFF
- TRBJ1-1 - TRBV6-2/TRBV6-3 TGTGCCAGCAGTTACGGCGGTGTCAGGAACACTGAAGCTTTCTTT CASSYGGVRNTEAFF
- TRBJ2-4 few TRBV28 TGTGCCAGCCTCACCGGGAGACCGCCGAAAAACATTCAGTACTTC CASLTGRPPKNIQYF
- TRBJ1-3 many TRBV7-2 TGTGCCAGCAGCCCCGCCCGGAGCTCTGGAAACACCATATATTTT CASSPARSSGNTIYF
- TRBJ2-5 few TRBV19 TGTGCCAGTAGTATGGGCGGTCTGAGGGAGACCCAGTACTTC CASSMGGLRETQYF
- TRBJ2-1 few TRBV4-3 TGCGCCAGCAGCCAAGAGTGGCTAGCGCTTTACAATGAGCAGTTCTTC CASSQEWLALYNEQFF
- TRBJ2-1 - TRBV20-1 TGCAGTGCTTCCCAGGGTGGAAAGAAGTTCTTC CSASQGGKKFF
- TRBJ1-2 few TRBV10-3 TGTGCCATCCATGGACGGGACGAGTATGGCTACACCTTC CAIHGRDEYGYTF
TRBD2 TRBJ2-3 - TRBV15 TGTGCCACCAGCAATCCAAAAAACGGGACTACTTTT CATSNPKNGTTF
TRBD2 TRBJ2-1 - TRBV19 TGTGCCACGGGACTAGCGGGAGTCTCGGACCATGAGCAGTTCTTC CATGLAGVSDHEQFF
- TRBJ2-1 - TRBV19 TGTGCCAGTAGTTTCTTAAACAATGAGCAGTTCTTC CASSFLNNEQFF
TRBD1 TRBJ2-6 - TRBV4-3 TGCGCCAGCAGCCAAGGGACAGGGGCTGGGGCCAACGTCCTGACTTTC CASSQGTGAGANVLTF